This TCR beta chain comes out of a study of cytomegalovirus exposure and HLA in healthy donors. The primer mix had 60 Vbeta and 13 Jbeta primers. Data came from immunoSEQ multiplex PCR; TCRdb stores just in-frame clones and leaves some out. Among 120,000 or so clones, under 90% were seen once, and the ten largest hold approximately 3.5%. V was pared by 7 bases and J by 5 bases, with 12 bases between. The V gene's germline CDR1 is SNHLY and CDR2 FYNNEI. The CDR3 covers 13 residues. The sequence came from a woman in her thirties or forties in good health and CMV-seropositive. The chain has TRBV2 and TRBJ2-1, with D possibly TRBD2 on 5 matching bases. Material for sequencing was PBMCs. The CDR3 DNA follows: TGTGCCAGCACTCGGGATAGGGACAATGAGCAGTTCTTC. Residues: CASTRDRDNEQFF. Based on the CDR3 plus reference TRBV2 and TRBJ2-1, the full variable domain is EPEVTQTPSHQVTQMGQEVILRCVPISNHLYFYWYRQILGQKVEFLVSFYNNEISEKSEIFDDQFSVERPDGSNFTLKIRSTKLEDSAMYFCASTRDRDNEQFFGPGTRLTVL.